This entry lists 3 T cell receptor beta chains sequenced from one sample in a study of blood T cell repertoires in COVID-19. Profiling relied on immunoSEQ multiplex PCR, and the TCRdb table lists in-frame clones only, not all of them. The sample shows approximately 93,000 clones, 77% of them seen only once. The source material was peripheral blood. These receptors were obtained from a woman of 80 years or more with acute or convalescent COVID-19.

In the case of this clone: Other DNA variants within this sample encode the same CDR3. The chain carries TRBV19 and TRBJ1-1; D may be TRBD1 (6 bases). V lost 11 bases and J 1 base, leaving 14 bases between the germline ends. The length of the CDR3 is 13 residues. Germline assignment: CDR1 LNHDA and CDR2 SQIVND (reference sequence). CDR3 nucleotide sequence: TGTGCCGCTAAGGGACACCCGAACACTGAAGCTTTCTTT. Protein: CAAKGHPNTEAFF.

The chain uses TRBV4-2 and TRBJ1-5; D is possibly TRBD1 (6 bases). This CDR3 region has 13 residues. Germline V gene lookup returns CDR1 LGHNA and CDR2 YNFKEQ. The V end was cut by 4 bases, the J end by 4 bases, with 8 bases between. The DNA for the CDR3 is TGTGCCAGCAGCCCAGGGGCAAATCAGCCCCAGCATTTT. It yields the protein CASSPGANQPQHF.

The gene calls are TRBV27 and TRBJ1-2, with D tentatively TRBD1 (5 bases). Germline V lookup: CDR1 MNHEY, CDR2 SMNVEV (reference sequence). The CDR3 consists of 12 residues. Trimming removed 4 bases at V and 5 bases at J, with 8 bases between. The CDR3 spells CASSSGQYGYTF. As DNA, the CDR3 is TGTGCCAGCAGTTCCGGACAATATGGCTACACCTTC.